The rows below give T cell receptor beta chains drawn from one sample of a study of T cells in Graves' hyperthyroidism and ophthalmopathy. TCRdb re-called the multiplex PCR reads through MiXCR, storing one row per CDR3 protein. The sample includes some 560,000 distinct CDR3 sequences, approximately 15% of them seen just once. The sequencing input was blood. Source of these receptors: a woman in her thirties or forties with Graves' hyperthyroidism. CDR3s include the opening cysteine and the closing phenylalanine or tryptophan. A D gene is named only where the DNA matches it firmly. A clone size is listed for some rows: how often the clone was seen (once, few, many), or a class if it is expanded.

CASSLAPPQYGYTF	TGCGCCAGCAGCTTGGCCCCTCCGCAATATGGCTACACCTTC	TRBV5-1	TRBJ1-2	-	-
CAWSAPEVGPGEQYF	TGTGCCTGGAGTGCCCCCGAGGTTGGTCCCGGTGAGCAGTACTTC	TRBV30	TRBJ2-7	many	-
CSVAGTGGDEQYF	TGCAGCGTGGCCGGGACAGGGGGGGACGAGCAGTACTTC	TRBV29-1	TRBJ2-7	-	TRBD1
CASSSQGARYEQYF	TGTGCCAGCAGTTCACAGGGGGCGCGGTACGAGCAGTACTTC	TRBV27	TRBJ2-7	many	TRBD1
CASSYRTDTEAFF	TGTGCCAGCAGTTATAGGACTGACACTGAAGCTTTCTTT	TRBV2	TRBJ1-1	many	-
CASSNRDSNTEAFF	TGCGCCAGCAGCAACCGGGACAGTAACACTGAAGCTTTCTTT	TRBV5-1	TRBJ1-1	many	TRBD1
CASMGQGMYEQYF	TGTGCCAGCATGGGACAGGGGATGTACGAGCAGTACTTC	TRBV2	TRBJ2-7	many	TRBD1
CASSYSRGVNYGYTF	TGTGCCAGCAGTTACTCGAGGGGGGTTAACTATGGCTACACCTTC	TRBV6-5	TRBJ1-2	-	-
CSANQITGTSGIKETQYF	TGCAGTGCTAACCAAATCACGGGGACTAGCGGGATTAAAGAGACCCAGTACTTC	TRBV20-1	TRBJ2-5	few	TRBD2
CASSVGGSSHEQYF	TGTGCCAGCAGCGTCGGCGGGAGTAGCCACGAGCAGTACTTC	TRBV9	TRBJ2-7	many	TRBD2
CASSPRQNEKLFF	TGTGCCAGCAGTCCAAGACAGAATGAAAAACTGTTTTTT	TRBV12-3/TRBV12-4	TRBJ1-4	many	-
CASSFRGDGTDTQYF	TGTGCCAGCAGTTTTAGAGGGGACGGCACAGATACGCAGTATTTT	TRBV12-3/TRBV12-4	TRBJ2-3	many	-
CASSSASGGLTDTQYF	TGCGCCAGCAGCTCTGCTAGCGGGGGGTTGACAGATACGCAGTATTTT	TRBV5-1	TRBJ2-3	many	TRBD2
CASSLQQGSMNTEAFF	TGTGCCAGCTCCCTCCAACAGGGGTCCATGAACACTGAAGCTTTCTTT	TRBV18	TRBJ1-1	few	TRBD1
CSALPQRGEQYF	TGCAGTGCCCTTCCGCAAAGGGGGGAGCAGTACTTC	TRBV20-1	TRBJ2-7	-	-
CASSFHQGLNTEAFF	TGTGCCAGCAGCTTTCACCAGGGCCTGAACACTGAAGCTTTCTTT	TRBV7-9	TRBJ1-1	many	-
CSAATGTPTDTQYF	TGCAGTGCTGCCACCGGGACTCCGACAGATACGCAGTATTTT	TRBV20-1	TRBJ2-3	many	-
CSASPLAGGLQETQYF	TGCAGTGCTAGCCCCCTAGCGGGAGGGCTCCAAGAGACCCAGTACTTC	TRBV20-1	TRBJ2-5	many	TRBD2
CASIQSYEQYF	TGTGCCAGCATACAGTCCTACGAGCAGTACTTC	TRBV2	TRBJ2-7	many	-
CSASVGTTRTDTQYF	TGCAGTGCTAGCGTCGGGACTACCCGCACAGATACGCAGTATTTT	TRBV20-1	TRBJ2-3	many	TRBD2
CASSLALEQFF	TGTGCCAGCAGCTTAGCTTTAGAGCAGTTCTTC	TRBV11-2	TRBJ2-1	many	-
CASSVALGTGAPYEQYF	TGTGCCAGCAGTGTGGCGTTGGGGACAGGGGCGCCCTACGAGCAGTACTTC	TRBV7-8	TRBJ2-7	-	TRBD1
CSPEASTNEKLFF	TGCAGTCCTGAAGCGTCAACTAATGAAAAACTGTTTTTT	TRBV20-1	TRBJ1-4	-	-
CASSEVGGSTHNEQFF	TGCGCCAGCAGTGAAGTGGGGGGGAGCACCCACAATGAGCAGTTCTTC	TRBV10-2	TRBJ2-1	-	TRBD2
CASSSGKQETQYF	TGTGCCAGCAGTTCCGGAAAGCAAGAGACCCAGTACTTC	TRBV28	TRBJ2-5	-	-
CASSLAPGGATGELFF	TGTGCCAGCAGCTTAGCCCCCGGGGGGGCAACCGGGGAGCTGTTTTTT	TRBV11-2	TRBJ2-2	many	TRBD2
CASSLDEREGYEQYF	TGTGCCAGCAGCTTAGACGAGCGGGAGGGCTACGAGCAGTACTTC	TRBV11-2	TRBJ2-7	many	TRBD2
CASSLPGTSGRGYEQYF	TGTGCCAGCAGTTTACCCGGGACTAGCGGGAGGGGTTACGAGCAGTACTTC	TRBV28	TRBJ2-7	-	TRBD2
CASSFTGIYTGELFF	TGTGCCAGCAGTTTCACAGGGATATACACCGGGGAGCTGTTTTTT	TRBV7-2	TRBJ2-2	-	-
CASSQVGTVGNSPLHF	TGCGCCAGCAGTCAAGTCGGGACAGTGGGGAATTCACCCCTCCACTTT	TRBV4-1	TRBJ1-6	once	TRBD1
CATKQQWSNTGELFF	TGTGCCACTAAACAACAGTGGTCGAACACCGGGGAGCTGTTTTTT	TRBV6-1	TRBJ2-2	many	-
CASSASLPRGETQYF	TGTGCCAGCAGCGCATCCCTCCCCAGGGGGGAGACCCAGTACTTC	TRBV7-9	TRBJ2-5	many	TRBD1
CASSTVGQTYEQYF	TGTGCCAGCAGTACGGTCGGACAGACCTACGAGCAGTACTTC	TRBV28	TRBJ2-7	many	-
CASSAPSGRAAEQYF	TGTGCCAGCAGTGCACCTAGCGGGAGGGCCGCGGAGCAGTACTTC	TRBV28	TRBJ2-7	many	TRBD2
CASSLRDTPYEQYF	TGTGCCAGCAGCTTACGGGACACTCCCTACGAGCAGTACTTC	TRBV5-8	TRBJ2-7	few	-
CASSLVTGSAEQYF	TGTGCCAGCAGCCTAGTGACAGGGAGCGCCGAGCAGTACTTC	TRBV7-9	TRBJ2-7	few	TRBD1
CASSDKKTNTGELFF	TGCGCCAGCAGTGATAAGAAGACGAACACCGGGGAGCTGTTTTTT	TRBV10-1	TRBJ2-2	-	-
CASRGDSSYEQYF	TGCGCCAGCAGGGGGGACAGCAGCTACGAGCAGTACTTC	TRBV5-1	TRBJ2-7	many	TRBD1
CASSADGIPGNTIYF	TGTGCCAGCAGCGCTGACGGGATACCTGGAAACACCATATATTTT	TRBV5-8	TRBJ1-3	-	-
CVSSLEHQPQHF	TGTGTCAGCAGCTTAGAGCATCAGCCCCAGCATTTT	TRBV7-9	TRBJ1-5	-	-
CATQAQYNEQFF	TGTGCCACCCAGGCACAATACAATGAGCAGTTCTTC	TRBV24-1	TRBJ2-1	many	-
CSARDPTLGLGETQYF	TGCAGTGCTAGAGACCCGACTCTTGGGCTTGGGGAGACCCAGTACTTC	TRBV20-1	TRBJ2-5	many	-
CASQGNTYQETQYF	TGCGCCAGTCAAGGGAATACGTACCAAGAGACCCAGTACTTC	TRBV5-1	TRBJ2-5	many	-
CASSPPSYSYEQYF	TGTGCCAGCAGTCCCCCGTCCTACTCCTACGAGCAGTACTTC	TRBV28	TRBJ2-7	many	-
CASSFGVSGDTQYF	TGTGCCAGCAGCTTCGGTGTCAGCGGTGATACGCAGTATTTT	TRBV11-1	TRBJ2-3	many	-
CATHHSRAGSKNIQYF	TGTGCCACACACCACAGCCGGGCAGGGAGCAAAAACATTCAGTACTTC	TRBV2	TRBJ2-4	-	-
CASTRGLPYGEQFF	TGTGCCAGCACCCGAGGACTACCCTATGGTGAGCAGTTCTTC	TRBV5-6	TRBJ2-1	many	-
CASSTTGTISSYEQYF	TGTGCCAGCAGTACTACCGGGACTATAAGTTCCTACGAGCAGTACTTC	TRBV28	TRBJ2-7	many	TRBD2